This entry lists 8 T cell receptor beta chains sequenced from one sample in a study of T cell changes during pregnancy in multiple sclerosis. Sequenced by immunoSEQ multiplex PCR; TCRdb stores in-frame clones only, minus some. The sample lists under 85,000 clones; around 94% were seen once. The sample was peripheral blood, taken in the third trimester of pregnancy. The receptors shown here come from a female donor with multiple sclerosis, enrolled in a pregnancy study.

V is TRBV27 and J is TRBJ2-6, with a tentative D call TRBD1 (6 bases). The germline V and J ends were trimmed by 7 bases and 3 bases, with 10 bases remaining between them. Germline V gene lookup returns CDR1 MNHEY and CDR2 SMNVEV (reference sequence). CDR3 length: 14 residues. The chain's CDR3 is CASTPTGGANVLTF. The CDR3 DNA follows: TGTGCCAGCACCCCGACAGGTGGGGCCAACGTCCTGACTTTC.

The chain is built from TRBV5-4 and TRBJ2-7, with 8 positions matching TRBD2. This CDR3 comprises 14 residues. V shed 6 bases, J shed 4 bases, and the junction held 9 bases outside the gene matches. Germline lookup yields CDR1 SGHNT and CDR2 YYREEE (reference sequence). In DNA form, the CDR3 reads TGTGCCAGCACCAGGGACGCGGGGGGTTACGAGCAGTACTTC. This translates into CASTRDAGGYEQYF.

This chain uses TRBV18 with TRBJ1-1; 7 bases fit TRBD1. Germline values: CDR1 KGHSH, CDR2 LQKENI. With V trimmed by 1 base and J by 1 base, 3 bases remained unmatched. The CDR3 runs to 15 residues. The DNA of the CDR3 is TGTGCCAGCTCACCACTGAGGGGGCCGAACACTGAAGCTTTCTTT. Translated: CASSPLRGPNTEAFF.

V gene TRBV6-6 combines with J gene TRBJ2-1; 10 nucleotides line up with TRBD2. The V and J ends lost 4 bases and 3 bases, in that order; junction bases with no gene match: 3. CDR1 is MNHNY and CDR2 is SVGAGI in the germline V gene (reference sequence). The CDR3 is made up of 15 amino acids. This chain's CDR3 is CASSLAGGVYNEQFF. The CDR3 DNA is TGTGCCAGCAGTTTAGCGGGGGGCGTCTACAATGAGCAGTTCTTC.

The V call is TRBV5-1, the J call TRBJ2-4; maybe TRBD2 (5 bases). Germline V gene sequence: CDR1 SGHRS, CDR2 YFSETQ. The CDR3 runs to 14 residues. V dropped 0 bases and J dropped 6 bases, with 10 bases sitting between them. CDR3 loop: CASSLDSRGNIQYF. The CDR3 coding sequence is TGCGCCAGCAGCTTGGACAGCCGGGGAAACATTCAGTACTTC.

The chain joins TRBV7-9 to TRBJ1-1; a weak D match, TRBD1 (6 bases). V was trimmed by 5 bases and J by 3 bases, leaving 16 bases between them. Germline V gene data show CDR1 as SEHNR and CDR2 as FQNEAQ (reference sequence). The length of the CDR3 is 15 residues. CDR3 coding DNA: TGTGCCAGCAGCCCTGTGGGGGCGCGGGACACTGAAGCTTTCTTT. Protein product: CASSPVGARDTEAFF.

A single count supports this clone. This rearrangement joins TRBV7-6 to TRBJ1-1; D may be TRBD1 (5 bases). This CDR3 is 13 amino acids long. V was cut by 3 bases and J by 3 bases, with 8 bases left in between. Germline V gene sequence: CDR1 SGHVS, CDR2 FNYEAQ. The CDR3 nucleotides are TGTGCCAGCAGCTTGGTCAGGGACACTGAAGCTTTCTTT. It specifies CASSLVRDTEAFF.

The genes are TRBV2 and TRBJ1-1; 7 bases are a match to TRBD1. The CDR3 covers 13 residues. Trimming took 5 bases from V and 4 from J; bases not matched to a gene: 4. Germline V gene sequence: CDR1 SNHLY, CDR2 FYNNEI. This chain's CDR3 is CASSSQGSTEAFF. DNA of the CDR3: TGTGCCAGCAGTTCACAGGGGAGCACTGAAGCTTTCTTT.